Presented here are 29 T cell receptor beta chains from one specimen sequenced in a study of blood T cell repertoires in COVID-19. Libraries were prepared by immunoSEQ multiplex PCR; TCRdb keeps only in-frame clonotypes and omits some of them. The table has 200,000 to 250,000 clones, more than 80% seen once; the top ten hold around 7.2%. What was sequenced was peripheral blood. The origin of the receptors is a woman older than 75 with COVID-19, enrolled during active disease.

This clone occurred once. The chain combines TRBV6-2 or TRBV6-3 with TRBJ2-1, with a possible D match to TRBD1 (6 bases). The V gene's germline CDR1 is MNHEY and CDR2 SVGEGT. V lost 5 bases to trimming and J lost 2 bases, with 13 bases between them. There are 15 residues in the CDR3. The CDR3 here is CASSLNRDPYNEQFF. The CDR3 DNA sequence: TGTGCCAGCAGTCTCAACAGGGACCCCTACAATGAGCAGTTCTTC.

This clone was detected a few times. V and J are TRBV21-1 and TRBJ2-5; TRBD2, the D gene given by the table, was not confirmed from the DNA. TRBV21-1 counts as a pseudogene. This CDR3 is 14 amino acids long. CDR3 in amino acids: CASSKAYPGGTQYF. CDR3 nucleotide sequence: TGTGCCAGCAGCAAAGCGTATCCGGGGGGGACCCAGTACTTC.

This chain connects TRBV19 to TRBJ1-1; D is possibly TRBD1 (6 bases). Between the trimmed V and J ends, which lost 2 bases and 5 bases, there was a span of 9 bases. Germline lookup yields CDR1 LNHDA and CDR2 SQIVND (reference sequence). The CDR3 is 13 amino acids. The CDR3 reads CASSIQRGTEAFF. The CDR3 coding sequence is TGTGCCAGTAGTATACAGAGGGGGACTGAAGCTTTCTTT. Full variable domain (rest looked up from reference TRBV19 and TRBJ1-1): DGGITQSPKYLFRKEGQNVTLSCEQNLNHDAMYWYRQDPGQGLRLIYYSQIVNDFQKGDIAEGYSVSREKKESFPLTVTSAQKNPTAFYLCASSIQRGTEAFFGQGTRLTVV.

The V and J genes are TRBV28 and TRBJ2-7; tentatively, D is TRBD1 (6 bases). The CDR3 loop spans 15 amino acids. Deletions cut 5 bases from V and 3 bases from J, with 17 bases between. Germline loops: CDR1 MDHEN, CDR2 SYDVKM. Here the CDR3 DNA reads TGTGCCAGCAGTCAGGGGACGGTCAAACTCTACGAGCAGTACTTC. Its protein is CASSQGTVKLYEQYF.

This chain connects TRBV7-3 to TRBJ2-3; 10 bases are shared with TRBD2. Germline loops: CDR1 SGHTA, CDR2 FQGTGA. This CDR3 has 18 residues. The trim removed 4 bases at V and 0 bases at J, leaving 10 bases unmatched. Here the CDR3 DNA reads TGTGCCAGCAGCTCCCACCTTAGCGGGGGGCCTAGCACAGATACGCAGTATTTT. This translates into CASSSHLSGGPSTDTQYF.

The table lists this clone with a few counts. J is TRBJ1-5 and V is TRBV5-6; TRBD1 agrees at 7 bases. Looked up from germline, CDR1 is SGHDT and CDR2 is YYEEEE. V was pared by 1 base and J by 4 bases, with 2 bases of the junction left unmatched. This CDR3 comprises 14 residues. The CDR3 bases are TGTGCCAGCAGCTTGAAGGGGGCAAATCAGCCCCAGCATTTT. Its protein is CASSLKGANQPQHF.

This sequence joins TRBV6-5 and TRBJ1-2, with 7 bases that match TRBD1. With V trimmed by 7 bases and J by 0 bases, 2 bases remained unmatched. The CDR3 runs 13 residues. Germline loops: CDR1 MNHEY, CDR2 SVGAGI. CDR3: CASNRGTNYGYTF. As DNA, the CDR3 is TGTGCCAGCAACAGGGGCACTAACTATGGCTACACCTTC.

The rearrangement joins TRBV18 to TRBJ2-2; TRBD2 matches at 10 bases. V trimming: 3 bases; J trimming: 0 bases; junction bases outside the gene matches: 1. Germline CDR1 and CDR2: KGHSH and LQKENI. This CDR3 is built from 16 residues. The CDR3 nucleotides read TGTGCCAGCTCACCGACTAGCGGGTCGAACACCGGGGAGCTGTTTTTT. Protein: CASSPTSGSNTGELFF.

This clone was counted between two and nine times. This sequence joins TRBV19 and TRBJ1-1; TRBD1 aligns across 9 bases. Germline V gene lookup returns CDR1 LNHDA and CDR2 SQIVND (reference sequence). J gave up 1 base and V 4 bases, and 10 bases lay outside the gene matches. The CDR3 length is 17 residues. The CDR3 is CASSTPGTGRGNTEAFF. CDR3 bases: TGTGCCAGTAGTACTCCCGGGACAGGGAGGGGGAACACTGAAGCTTTCTTT. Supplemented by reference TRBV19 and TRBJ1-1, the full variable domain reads DGGITQSPKYLFRKEGQNVTLSCEQNLNHDAMYWYRQDPGQGLRLIYYSQIVNDFQKGDIAEGYSVSREKKESFPLTVTSAQKNPTAFYLCASSTPGTGRGNTEAFFGQGTRLTVV.

CDR3 sequence: CATSEGGTGSTDTQYF. In nucleotides, the CDR3 is TGTGCCACCAGTGAGGGGGGGACAGGGAGCACAGATACGCAGTATTTT. This rearrangement joins TRBV24-1 to TRBJ2-3; TRBD1 aligns across 9 bases. CDR1 and CDR2 (germline): KGHDR, SFDVKD. J gave up 0 bases and V 4 bases, and 4 bases lay outside the gene matches. The CDR3 runs to 16 residues.

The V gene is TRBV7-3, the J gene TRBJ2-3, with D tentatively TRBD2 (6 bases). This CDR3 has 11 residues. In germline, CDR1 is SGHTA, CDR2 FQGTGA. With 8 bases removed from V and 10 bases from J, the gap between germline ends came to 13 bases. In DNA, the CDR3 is TGTGCCAGCTCCTCCGGGGGTCCGCAGTATTTT. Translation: CASSSGGPQYF.

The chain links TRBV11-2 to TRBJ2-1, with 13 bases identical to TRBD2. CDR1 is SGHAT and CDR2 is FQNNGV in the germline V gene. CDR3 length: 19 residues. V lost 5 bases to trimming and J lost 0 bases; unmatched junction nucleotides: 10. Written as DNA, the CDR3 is TGTGCCAGCAGCCGAGACGGGACTAGCGGGGCAAGCTCCTACAATGAGCAGTTCTTC. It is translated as CASSRDGTSGASSYNEQFF.

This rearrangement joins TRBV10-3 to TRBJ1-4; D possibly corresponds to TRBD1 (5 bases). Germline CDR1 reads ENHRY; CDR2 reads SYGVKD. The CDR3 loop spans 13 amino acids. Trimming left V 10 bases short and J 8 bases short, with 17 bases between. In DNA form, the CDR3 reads TGTGCCACCACGACAGCGTCAGAAGAAAAACTGTTTTTT. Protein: CATTTASEEKLFF.

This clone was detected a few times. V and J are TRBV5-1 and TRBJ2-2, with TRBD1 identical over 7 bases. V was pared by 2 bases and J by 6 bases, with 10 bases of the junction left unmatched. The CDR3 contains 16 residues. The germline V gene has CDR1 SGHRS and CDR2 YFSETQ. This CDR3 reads CASSFRQGPTPGELFF. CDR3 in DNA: TGCGCCAGCAGCTTCCGACAGGGTCCCACCCCCGGGGAGCTGTTTTTT.

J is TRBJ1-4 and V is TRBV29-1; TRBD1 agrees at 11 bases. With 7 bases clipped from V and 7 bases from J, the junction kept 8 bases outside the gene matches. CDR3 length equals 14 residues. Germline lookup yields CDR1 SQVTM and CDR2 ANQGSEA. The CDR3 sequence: CSARTGGRGEKLFF. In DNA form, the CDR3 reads TGCAGCGCCAGGACAGGGGGCAGGGGTGAAAAACTGTTTTTT.

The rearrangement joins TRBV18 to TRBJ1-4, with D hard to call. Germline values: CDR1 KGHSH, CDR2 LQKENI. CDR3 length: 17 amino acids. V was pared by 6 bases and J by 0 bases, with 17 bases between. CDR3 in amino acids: CASSPMGPIATNEKLFF. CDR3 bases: TGTGCCAGCTCCCCGATGGGCCCCATTGCAACTAATGAAAAACTGTTTTTT.

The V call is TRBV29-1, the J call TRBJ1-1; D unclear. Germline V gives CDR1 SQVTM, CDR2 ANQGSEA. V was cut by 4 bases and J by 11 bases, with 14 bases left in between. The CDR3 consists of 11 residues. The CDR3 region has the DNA TGCAGCGTTGTGGACTCCTCGAGGGCTTTCTTT. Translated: CSVVDSSRAFF.

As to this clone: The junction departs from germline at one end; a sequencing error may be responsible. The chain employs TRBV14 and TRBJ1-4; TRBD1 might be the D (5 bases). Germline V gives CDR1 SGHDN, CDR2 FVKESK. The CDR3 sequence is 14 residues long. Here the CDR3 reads CASSQAREGEKLFF. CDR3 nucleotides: TGTGCCAGCAGTCAAGCCAGGGAAGGTGAAAAACTGTTTTTT. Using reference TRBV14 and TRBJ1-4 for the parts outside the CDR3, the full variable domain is EAGVTQFPSHSVIEKGQTVTLRCDPISGHDNLYWYRRVMGKEIKFLLHFVKESKQDESGMPNNRFLAERTGGTYSTLKVQPAELEDSGVYFCASSQAREGEKLFFGSGTQLSVL.

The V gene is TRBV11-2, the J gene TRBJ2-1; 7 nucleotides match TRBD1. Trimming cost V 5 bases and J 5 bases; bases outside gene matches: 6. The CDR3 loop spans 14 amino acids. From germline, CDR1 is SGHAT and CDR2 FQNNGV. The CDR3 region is CASSPRQGNNEQFF. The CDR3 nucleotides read TGTGCCAGCAGCCCCAGACAGGGAAACAATGAGCAGTTCTTC.

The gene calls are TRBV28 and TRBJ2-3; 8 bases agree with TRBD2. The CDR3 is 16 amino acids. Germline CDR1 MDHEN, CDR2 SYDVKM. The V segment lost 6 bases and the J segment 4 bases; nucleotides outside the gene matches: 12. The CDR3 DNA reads TGTGCCAGCAGCTTCTGGACGGGAGGGCCGGCAGATACGCAGTATTTT. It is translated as CASSFWTGGPADTQYF.

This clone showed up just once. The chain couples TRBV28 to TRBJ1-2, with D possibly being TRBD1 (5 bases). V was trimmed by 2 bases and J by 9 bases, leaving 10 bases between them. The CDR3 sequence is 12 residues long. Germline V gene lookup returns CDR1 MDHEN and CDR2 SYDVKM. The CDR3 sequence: CASSLVGVSYTF. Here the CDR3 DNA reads TGTGCCAGCAGTTTAGTAGGGGTGAGCTACACCTTC.

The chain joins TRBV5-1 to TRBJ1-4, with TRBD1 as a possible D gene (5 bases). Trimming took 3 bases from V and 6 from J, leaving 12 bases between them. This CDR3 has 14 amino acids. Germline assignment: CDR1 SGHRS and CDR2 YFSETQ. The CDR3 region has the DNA TGCGCCAGCAGCTCGGAACGGGGGGATGAAAAACTGTTTTTT. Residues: CASSSERGDEKLFF.

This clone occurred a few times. The CDR3: CASSLGGGLGAEAFF. The CDR3, as DNA: TGCGCCAGCAGCTTGGGAGGGGGCCTGGGCGCTGAAGCTTTCTTT. The genes are TRBV5-1 and TRBJ1-1; 7 bases align to TRBD1. This CDR3 spans 15 amino acids. The V segment lost 0 bases and the J segment 6 bases; nucleotides outside the gene matches: 8. Germline assignment: CDR1 SGHRS and CDR2 YFSETQ. Full variable domain (remainder filled in from reference TRBV5-1 and TRBJ1-1): KAGVTQTPRYLIKTRGQQVTLSCSPISGHRSVSWYQQTPGQGLQFLFEYFSETQRNKGNFPGRFSGRQFSNSRSEMNVSTLELGDSALYLCASSLGGGLGAEAFFGQGTRLTVV.

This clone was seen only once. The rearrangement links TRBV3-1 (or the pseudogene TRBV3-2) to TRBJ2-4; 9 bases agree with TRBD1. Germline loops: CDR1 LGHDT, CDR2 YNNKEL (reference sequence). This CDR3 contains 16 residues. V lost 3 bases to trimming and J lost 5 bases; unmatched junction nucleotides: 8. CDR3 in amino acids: CASSQSDRGSENIQYF. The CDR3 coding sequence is TGTGCCAGCAGCCAGTCTGACAGGGGGTCTGAAAACATTCAGTACTTC.

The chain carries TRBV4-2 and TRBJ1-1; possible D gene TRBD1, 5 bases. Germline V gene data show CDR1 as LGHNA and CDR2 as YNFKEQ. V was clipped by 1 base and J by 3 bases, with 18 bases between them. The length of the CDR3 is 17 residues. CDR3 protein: CASSQVYSGEFYTEAFF. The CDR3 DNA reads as TGTGCCAGCAGCCAAGTATATTCGGGGGAATTTTACACTGAAGCTTTCTTT.

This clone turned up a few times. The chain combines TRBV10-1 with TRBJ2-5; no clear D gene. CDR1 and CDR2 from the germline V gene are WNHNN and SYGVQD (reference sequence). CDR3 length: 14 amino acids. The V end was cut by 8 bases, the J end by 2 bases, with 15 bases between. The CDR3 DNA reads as TGCGCCAGCCCCCACGCCGTACTACAAGAGACCCAGTACTTC. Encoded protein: CASPHAVLQETQYF.

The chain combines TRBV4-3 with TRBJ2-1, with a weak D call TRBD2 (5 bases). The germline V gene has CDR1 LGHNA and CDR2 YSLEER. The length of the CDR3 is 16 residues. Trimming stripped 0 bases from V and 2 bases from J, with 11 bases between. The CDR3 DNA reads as TGCGCCAGCAGCCAAGATGGCGGAGGTGCCTACAATGAGCAGTTCTTC. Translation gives CASSQDGGGAYNEQFF.

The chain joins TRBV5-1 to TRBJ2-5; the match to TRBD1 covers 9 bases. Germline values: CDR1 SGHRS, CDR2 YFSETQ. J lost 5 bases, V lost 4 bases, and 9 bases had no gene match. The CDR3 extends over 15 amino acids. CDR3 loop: CASSPGQGNKETQYF. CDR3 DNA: TGCGCCAGCAGCCCTGGACAGGGGAATAAGGAGACCCAGTACTTC.

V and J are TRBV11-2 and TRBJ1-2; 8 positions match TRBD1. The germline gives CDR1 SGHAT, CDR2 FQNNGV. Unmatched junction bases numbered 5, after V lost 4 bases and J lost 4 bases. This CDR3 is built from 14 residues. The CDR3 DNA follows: TGTGCCAGCAGCTCTGAGACAGGGGCCTATGGCTACACCTTC. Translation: CASSSETGAYGYTF.